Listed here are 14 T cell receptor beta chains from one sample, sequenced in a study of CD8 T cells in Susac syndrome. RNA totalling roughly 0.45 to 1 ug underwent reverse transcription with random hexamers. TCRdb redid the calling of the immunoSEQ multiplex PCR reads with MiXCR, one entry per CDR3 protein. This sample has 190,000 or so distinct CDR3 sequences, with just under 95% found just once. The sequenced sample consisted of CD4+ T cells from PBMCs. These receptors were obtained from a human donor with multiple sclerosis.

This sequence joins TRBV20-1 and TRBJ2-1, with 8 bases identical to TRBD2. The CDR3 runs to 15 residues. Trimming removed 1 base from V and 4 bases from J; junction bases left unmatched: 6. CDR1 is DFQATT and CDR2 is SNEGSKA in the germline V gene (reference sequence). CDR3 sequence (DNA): TGCAGTGCTAGAGGGAGCGGGGGCCCTTACAATGAGCAGTTCTTC. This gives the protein CSARGSGGPYNEQFF.

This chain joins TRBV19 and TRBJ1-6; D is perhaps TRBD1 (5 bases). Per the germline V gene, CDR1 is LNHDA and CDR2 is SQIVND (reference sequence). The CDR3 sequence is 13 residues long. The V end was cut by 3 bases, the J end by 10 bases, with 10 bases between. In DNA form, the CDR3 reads TGTGCCAGTAGTATTGAGGGGCAATCACCCCTCCACTTT. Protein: CASSIEGQSPLHF.

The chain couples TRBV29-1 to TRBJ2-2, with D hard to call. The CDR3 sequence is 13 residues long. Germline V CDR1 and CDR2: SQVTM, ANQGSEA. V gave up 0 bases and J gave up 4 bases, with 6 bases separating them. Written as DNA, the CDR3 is TGCAGCGTTGAAGAGCCAGTCACCGGGGAGCTGTTTTTT. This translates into CSVEEPVTGELFF.

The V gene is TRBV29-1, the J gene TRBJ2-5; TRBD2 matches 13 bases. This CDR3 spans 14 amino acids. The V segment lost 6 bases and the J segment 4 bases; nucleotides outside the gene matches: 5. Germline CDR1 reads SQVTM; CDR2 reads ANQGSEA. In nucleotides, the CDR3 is TGCAGCGTCGGGACTAGCGGGGATATAGAGACCCAGTACTTC. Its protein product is CSVGTSGDIETQYF.

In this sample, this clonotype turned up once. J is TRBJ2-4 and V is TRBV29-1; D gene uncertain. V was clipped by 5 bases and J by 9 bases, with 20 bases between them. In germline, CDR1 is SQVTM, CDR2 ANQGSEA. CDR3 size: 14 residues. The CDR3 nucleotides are TGCAGCGTTTGGCCGGGCATATCGGGTCGCATTCAGTACTTC. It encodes CSVWPGISGRIQYF.

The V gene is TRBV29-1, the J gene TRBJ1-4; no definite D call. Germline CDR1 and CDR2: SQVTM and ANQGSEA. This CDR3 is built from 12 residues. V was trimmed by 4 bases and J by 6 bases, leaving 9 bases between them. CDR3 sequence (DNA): TGCAGCGTTGGGGTCTGGGATGAAAAACTGTTTTTT. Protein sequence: CSVGVWDEKLFF. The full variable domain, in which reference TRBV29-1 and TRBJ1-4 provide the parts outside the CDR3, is SAVISQKPSRDICQRGTSLTIQCQVDSQVTMMFWYRQQPGQSLTLIATANQGSEATYESGFVIDKFPISRPNLTFSTLTVSNMSPEDSSIYLCSVGVWDEKLFFGSGTQLSVL.

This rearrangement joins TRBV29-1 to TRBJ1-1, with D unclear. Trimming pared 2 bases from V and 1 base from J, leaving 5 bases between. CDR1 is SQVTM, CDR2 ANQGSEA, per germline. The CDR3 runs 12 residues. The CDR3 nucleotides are TGCAGCGTTGAAACACAGAACACTGAAGCTTTCTTT. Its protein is CSVETQNTEAFF.

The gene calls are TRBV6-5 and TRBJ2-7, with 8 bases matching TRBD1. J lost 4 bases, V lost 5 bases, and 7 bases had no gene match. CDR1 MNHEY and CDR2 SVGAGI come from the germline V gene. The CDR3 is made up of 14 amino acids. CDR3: CASSPRQGTYEQYF. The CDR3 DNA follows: TGTGCCAGCAGTCCCCGACAGGGGACGTACGAGCAGTACTTC.

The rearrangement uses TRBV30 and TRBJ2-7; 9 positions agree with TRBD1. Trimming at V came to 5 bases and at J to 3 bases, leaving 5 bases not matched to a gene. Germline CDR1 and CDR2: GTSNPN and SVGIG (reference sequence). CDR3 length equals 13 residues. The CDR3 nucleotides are TGTGCCTGGGGGGGGACAGGGAACTACGAGCAGTACTTC. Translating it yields CAWGGTGNYEQYF.

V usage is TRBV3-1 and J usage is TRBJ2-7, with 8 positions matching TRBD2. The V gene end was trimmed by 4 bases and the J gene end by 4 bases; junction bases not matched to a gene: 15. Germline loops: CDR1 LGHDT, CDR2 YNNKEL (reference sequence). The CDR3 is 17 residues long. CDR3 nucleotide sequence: TGTGCCAGCAGCCTTCCGATAGGAATAGCGGGGTATTACGAGCAGTACGTC. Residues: CASSLPIGIAGYYEQYV.

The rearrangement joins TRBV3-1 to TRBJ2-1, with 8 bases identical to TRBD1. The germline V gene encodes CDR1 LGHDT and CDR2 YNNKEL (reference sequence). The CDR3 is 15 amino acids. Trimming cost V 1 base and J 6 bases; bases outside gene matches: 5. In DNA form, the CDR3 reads TGTGCCAGCAGCCAAGTGAGCAGGGGGCGCAATGAGCAGTTCTTC. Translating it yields CASSQVSRGRNEQFF.

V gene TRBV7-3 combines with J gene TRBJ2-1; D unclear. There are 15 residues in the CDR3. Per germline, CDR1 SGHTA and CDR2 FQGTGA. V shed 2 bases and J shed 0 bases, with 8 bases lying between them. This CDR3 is CASSLEVSSYNEQFF. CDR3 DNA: TGTGCCAGCAGCTTAGAGGTGAGCTCCTACAATGAGCAGTTCTTC. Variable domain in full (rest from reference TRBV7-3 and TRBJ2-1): GAGVSQTPSNKVTEKGKYVELRCDPISGHTALYWYRQSLGQGPEFLIYFQGTGAADDSGLPNDRFFAVRPEGSVSTLKIQRTERGDSAVYLCASSLEVSSYNEQFFGPGTRLTVL.

The CDR3 region has the DNA TGTGCCCATGCGGGGATGAACACTGAAGCTTTCTTT. Protein sequence: CAHAGMNTEAFF. V and J are TRBV30 and TRBJ1-1; D gene unclear. The CDR3 consists of 12 residues. V lost 8 bases and J lost 0, with 10 bases in between. Germline loops: CDR1 GTSNPN, CDR2 SVGIG (reference sequence).

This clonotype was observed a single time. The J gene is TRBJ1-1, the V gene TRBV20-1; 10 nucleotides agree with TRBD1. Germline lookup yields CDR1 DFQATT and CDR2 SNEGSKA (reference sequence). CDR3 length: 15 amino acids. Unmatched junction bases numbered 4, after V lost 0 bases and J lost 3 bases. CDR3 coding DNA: TGCAGTGCTAGAGACTGGGACAGGGGAGACACTGAAGCTTTCTTT. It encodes CSARDWDRGDTEAFF.